Here is one T cell receptor (beta chain) with its context. Its antigen is not known. The junction departs from germline at one end; a sequencing error may be responsible. Distinct nucleotide sequences in the sample also encode this CDR3. The PCR employed 60 Vbeta primers together with 13 Jbeta primers. The protocol was immunoSEQ multiplex PCR, while the TCRdb copy is restricted to in-frame clones and leaves out a portion. The data show approximately 95,000 clones, with about 76% seen just once and 4.2% held by the top ten. The source of the sample is a study of cytomegalovirus exposure and HLA in healthy donors. Findings of the study overall: In a later analysis, V- and J-gene trimming of beta chains associated with a DCLRE1C missense variant, replicated independently.

Unrecorded immune exposures were likely, despite nominal health at sampling. The CDR3 spans 15 residues. Germline V gene sequence: CDR1 MGHRA, CDR2 YSYEKL. The sequence was obtained from a woman in her seventies in good health and CMV-seropositive. The chain carries TRBV4-1 and TRBJ1-2; D ambiguous. The sample consisted of PBMCs. This CDR3 reads CASSQEEQANYGYTF. The CDR3 coding sequence is TGTGCCAGCAGCCAAGAAGAGCAAGCTAACTATGGCTACACCTTC.